These T cell receptor beta chains were read from a single sample in a study of T cells in Graves' hyperthyroidism and ophthalmopathy. TCRdb fed the multiplex PCR reads into MiXCR, producing one record per CDR3 protein. The table includes more than 300,000 distinct CDR3 sequences, over 11% detected once. Specimen: blood. These receptors were taken from a woman between 55 and 75 years old with Graves' hyperthyroidism. Both conserved end residues are part of each CDR3. Fields, in order: D gene, J gene, V gene, clone size, CDR3 protein, CDR3 DNA. A D gene is named only where the DNA matches it firmly. Rows may omit the clone size; those that give it use once, few, many or a size class.

d_call: TRBD2
j_call: TRBJ2-1
v_call: TRBV19
clone_size: -
cdr3_aa: CASSISTSGYNEQFF
cdr3_nt: TGTGCCAGTAGTATTTCGACTAGCGGATACAATGAGCAGTTCTTC

d_call: -
j_call: TRBJ1-2
v_call: TRBV7-9
clone_size: few
cdr3_aa: CASSISGRLANYGYTF
cdr3_nt: TGTGCCAGCAGCATCTCGGGACGTTTAGCTAACTATGGCTACACCTTC

d_call: -
j_call: TRBJ2-1
v_call: TRBV2
clone_size: many
cdr3_aa: CASTATPGLYIEQFF
cdr3_nt: TGTGCCAGCACTGCTACTCCGGGACTCTATATTGAGCAGTTCTTC

d_call: -
j_call: TRBJ2-7
v_call: TRBV29-1
clone_size: many
cdr3_aa: CSVARRGTGEQYF
cdr3_nt: TGCAGCGTTGCGAGGCGGGGAACAGGCGAGCAGTACTTC

d_call: -
j_call: TRBJ1-1
v_call: TRBV11-2
clone_size: many
cdr3_aa: CASSFRYSSEAFF
cdr3_nt: TGTGCCAGCAGCTTCCGATACAGCTCTGAAGCTTTCTTT

d_call: -
j_call: TRBJ1-2
v_call: TRBV30
clone_size: few
cdr3_aa: CAWSIYPRGINYGYTF
cdr3_nt: TGTGCCTGGAGCATTTACCCCCGGGGAATTAACTATGGCTACACCTTC

d_call: -
j_call: TRBJ2-1
v_call: TRBV6-1
clone_size: many
cdr3_aa: CASSALRSSYNEQFF
cdr3_nt: TGTGCCAGCAGTGCCTTGAGAAGCTCCTACAATGAGCAGTTCTTC

d_call: -
j_call: TRBJ1-2
v_call: TRBV6-2/TRBV6-3
clone_size: many
cdr3_aa: CASSYKFGGSQGYTF
cdr3_nt: TGTGCCAGCAGTTACAAATTTGGGGGGAGTCAAGGCTACACCTTC

d_call: TRBD1
j_call: TRBJ2-2
v_call: TRBV19
clone_size: few
cdr3_aa: CASEGQGSTGELFF
cdr3_nt: TGTGCCAGTGAGGGACAGGGGAGCACCGGGGAGCTGTTTTTT

d_call: -
j_call: TRBJ2-7
v_call: TRBV6-5
clone_size: few
cdr3_aa: CASSYSIEGEQYF
cdr3_nt: TGTGCCAGCAGTTACTCCATTGAGGGCGAGCAGTACTTC

d_call: -
j_call: TRBJ2-5
v_call: TRBV7-6
clone_size: -
cdr3_aa: CVSSWLEEETQYF
cdr3_nt: TGTGTCAGCAGCTGGTTAGAAGAAGAGACCCAGTACTTC

d_call: -
j_call: TRBJ1-1
v_call: TRBV16
clone_size: many
cdr3_aa: CASSQNGMNTEAFF
cdr3_nt: TGTGCCAGCAGCCAAAACGGTATGAACACTGAAGCTTTCTTT

d_call: TRBD1
j_call: TRBJ2-2
v_call: TRBV12-3/TRBV12-4
clone_size: many
cdr3_aa: CASTLTGTAAGELFF
cdr3_nt: TGTGCCAGCACCCTCACCGGGACAGCAGCCGGGGAGCTGTTTTTT

d_call: -
j_call: TRBJ2-7
v_call: TRBV7-9
clone_size: -
cdr3_aa: CASSLPGGGGHEQYF
cdr3_nt: TGTGCCAGCAGCCTTCCGGGCGGTGGTGGACACGAGCAGTACTTC

d_call: -
j_call: TRBJ1-1
v_call: TRBV7-9
clone_size: few
cdr3_aa: CASSLAGPEIEAFF
cdr3_nt: TGTGCCAGCAGCTTAGCGGGGCCGGAGATTGAAGCTTTCTTT

d_call: TRBD2
j_call: TRBJ2-1
v_call: TRBV3-1
clone_size: many
cdr3_aa: CASSQVASGRGPHEQFF
cdr3_nt: TGTGCCAGCAGCCAAGTAGCTAGCGGGAGGGGGCCCCATGAGCAGTTCTTC

d_call: -
j_call: TRBJ2-7
v_call: TRBV11-3
clone_size: many
cdr3_aa: CASSINYGGSEQYF
cdr3_nt: TGTGCCAGCAGCATTAACTATGGGGGCTCCGAGCAGTACTTC

d_call: TRBD2
j_call: TRBJ2-3
v_call: TRBV12-3/TRBV12-4
clone_size: many
cdr3_aa: CASSQGTSGTDTQYF
cdr3_nt: TGTGCCAGCAGCCAGGGGACTAGCGGCACAGATACGCAGTATTTT